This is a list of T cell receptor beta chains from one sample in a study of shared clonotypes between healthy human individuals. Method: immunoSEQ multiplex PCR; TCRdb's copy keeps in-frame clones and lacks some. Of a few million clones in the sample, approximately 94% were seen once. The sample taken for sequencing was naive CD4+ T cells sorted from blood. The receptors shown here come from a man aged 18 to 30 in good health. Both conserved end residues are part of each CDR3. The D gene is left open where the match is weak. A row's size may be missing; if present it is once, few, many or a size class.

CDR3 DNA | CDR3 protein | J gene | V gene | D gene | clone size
TGTGCCAGCTCACTGAGTTCAGGGGAGGGCTATGGCTACACCTTC | CASSLSSGEGYGYTF | TRBJ1-2 | TRBV18 | . | .
TGCGCCAGCACGGGAAAGACTGAAGCTTTCTTT | CASTGKTEAFF | TRBJ1-1 | TRBV5-1 | . | .
TGTGCCAGCTCACCCGTCCCGGGACTAGCGGGATCTCCCTACGAGCAGTACTTC | CASSPVPGLAGSPYEQYF | TRBJ2-7 | TRBV18 | TRBD2 | .
TGTGCCAGCAGTTACAGGTCCTATGGCTACACCTTC | CASSYRSYGYTF | TRBJ1-2 | TRBV6-7 | . | .
TGTGCCAGCAGTGAGGGCCCAGGGCCGGGTCAGCCCCAGCATTTT | CASSEGPGPGQPQHF | TRBJ1-5 | TRBV6-1 | . | .
TGTGCCAGCAGTTCGCTAGCGGGGGGGCGAGAGCAAGAGACCCAGTACTTC | CASSSLAGGREQETQYF | TRBJ2-5 | TRBV28 | TRBD2 | .
TGTGCCAGCAGTTTATCGTGGCGGGGGGCCTACGAGCAGTACTTC | CASSLSWRGAYEQYF | TRBJ2-7 | TRBV27 | TRBD2 | .
TGCGCCAGCAGCCAAGAGTGGCGGAACACCGGGGAGCTGTTTTTT | CASSQEWRNTGELFF | TRBJ2-2 | TRBV4-3 | . | .
TGTGCCAGCAGCTTAGATAATAGCGCCTACAATGAGCAGTTCTTC | CASSLDNSAYNEQFF | TRBJ2-1 | TRBV7-6 | . | .
TGTGCCAGCAGCTACAGGGGGGGGAGCAATCAGCCCCAGCATTTT | CASSYRGGSNQPQHF | TRBJ1-5 | TRBV6-5 | TRBD1 | .
TGTGCCATCAGTAAGCACGGACAGGGTGAGACCCAGTACTTC | CAISKHGQGETQYF | TRBJ2-5 | TRBV10-3 | TRBD1 | .
TGTGCCAGCTCACCACCTAACCTACAGGGGCGCTCTGAAGCTTTCTTT | CASSPPNLQGRSEAFF | TRBJ1-1 | TRBV18 | TRBD1 | .
TGTGCCAGCAGCGCTCAGATGACAGGGGGCACTGAAGCTTTCTTT | CASSAQMTGGTEAFF | TRBJ1-1 | TRBV11-2 | TRBD1 | .
TGTGCCAGCAGTTACAGGGACAGGGCCGACGAAGCTTTCTTT | CASSYRDRADEAFF | TRBJ1-1 | TRBV6-5 | TRBD1 | .
TGTGCCGGGAGGGGGACAAAAACCGGCTACACCTTC | CAGRGTKTGYTF | TRBJ1-2 | TRBV28 | . | .
TGTGCCAGCAGCTTAGGGGCAGGGGTTACCTCTGGAAACACCATATATTTT | CASSLGAGVTSGNTIYF | TRBJ1-3 | TRBV7-8 | . | .
TGTGCCAGCAGCTCTGCCCTAGTATCCACAGATACGCAGTATTTT | CASSSALVSTDTQYF | TRBJ2-3 | TRBV7-6 | . | once
TGTGCCAGCAACAGGGCAGGGGGAAGGAACACCATATATTTT | CASNRAGGRNTIYF | TRBJ1-3 | TRBV5-6 | TRBD1 | .
TGTGCCAGCTCACCACCGGGCTGGACAGCCCAGAATCAGCCCCAGCATTTT | CASSPPGWTAQNQPQHF | TRBJ1-5 | TRBV18 | . | once
TGCGCCAGCATATGTTTAGCGGGAGGGGTCGGCGGGGAGCTGTTTTTT | CASICLAGGVGGELFF | TRBJ2-2 | TRBV10-1 | TRBD2 | once
TGTGCCAGCAGCCAAGAGGGTAGCGGAACCACCGGGGAGCTGTTTTTT | CASSQEGSGTTGELFF | TRBJ2-2 | TRBV4-2 | . | .
TGTGCCAGCAGCTTATTAGCCGCAACGCCCTACGAGCAGTACTTC | CASSLLAATPYEQYF | TRBJ2-7 | TRBV7-2 | . | .
TGTGCCAGCAGAAAAAGTGGGGGGTTTAACTATGGCTACACCTTC | CASRKSGGFNYGYTF | TRBJ1-2 | TRBV6-5 | . | .
TGTGCCAGCAGCGCAGAGGGGGTTTCTGGCTACACCTTC | CASSAEGVSGYTF | TRBJ1-2 | TRBV7-9 | . | .
TGTGCCAGCAGTTTACCCGGCGGCGGGCAGTTCTTC | CASSLPGGGQFF | TRBJ2-1 | TRBV27 | . | .
TGTGCCAGCTCACGACAGGGGGAGGGCAATGAGCAGTTCTTC | CASSRQGEGNEQFF | TRBJ2-1 | TRBV18 | TRBD1 | .
TGTGCCAGCAGTACTCCGGGACAGATACTGGATCATGGCTACACCTTC | CASSTPGQILDHGYTF | TRBJ1-2 | TRBV28 | TRBD1 | .
TGTGCCTGGTCCCCAGGGCGGACCCCGGGCTATGGCTACACCTTC | CAWSPGRTPGYGYTF | TRBJ1-2 | TRBV30 | . | .
TGTGCCTGGGGGACGGGACTAGCGGGAACATCAGATACGCAGTATTTT | CAWGTGLAGTSDTQYF | TRBJ2-3 | TRBV30 | TRBD2 | .
TGTGCCAGCAGGGAGACAGGAAACTATGGCTACACCTTC | CASRETGNYGYTF | TRBJ1-2 | TRBV27 | . | .
TGTGCCAGCAGCTTGGACCCCGGGACTACTCGGGTAGAGCAGTACTTC | CASSLDPGTTRVEQYF | TRBJ2-7 | TRBV5-5 | TRBD2 | .
TGTGCCAGCAGCTTAGTAGGTGATCCGAGCGGGGCGAGGGGAGAGCAGTACTTC | CASSLVGDPSGARGEQYF | TRBJ2-7 | TRBV7-2 | TRBD2 | .
TGTGCCAGCAGCTTAGTTGGAGTGGGTTCCTACGAGCAGTACTTC | CASSLVGVGSYEQYF | TRBJ2-7 | TRBV7-2 | . | .
TGTGCCAGCAGCGGACAGGGGAGCTTCTATAATTCACCCCTCCACTTT | CASSGQGSFYNSPLHF | TRBJ1-6 | TRBV6-6 | TRBD1 | .